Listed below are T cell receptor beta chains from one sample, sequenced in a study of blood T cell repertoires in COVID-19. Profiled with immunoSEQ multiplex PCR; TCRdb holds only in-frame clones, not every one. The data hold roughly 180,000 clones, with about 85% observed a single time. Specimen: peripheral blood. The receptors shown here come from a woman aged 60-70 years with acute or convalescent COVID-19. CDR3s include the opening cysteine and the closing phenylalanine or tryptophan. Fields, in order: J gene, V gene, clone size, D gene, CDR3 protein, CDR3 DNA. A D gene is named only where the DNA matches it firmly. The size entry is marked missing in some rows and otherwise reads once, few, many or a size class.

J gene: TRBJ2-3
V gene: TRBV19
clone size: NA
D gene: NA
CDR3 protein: CASSQRETHTDTQYF
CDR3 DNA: TGTGCCAGTAGTCAACGAGAGACACACACAGATACGCAGTATTTT

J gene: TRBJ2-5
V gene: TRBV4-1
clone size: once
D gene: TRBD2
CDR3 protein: CASSQVWGTSGSPETQYF
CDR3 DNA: TGCGCCAGCAGCCAAGTTTGGGGGACTAGCGGGAGTCCCGAGACCCAGTACTTC

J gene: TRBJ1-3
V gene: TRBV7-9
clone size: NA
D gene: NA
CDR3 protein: CASQLDSGNTIYF
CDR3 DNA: TGTGCCAGCCAATTAGACTCTGGAAACACCATATATTTT

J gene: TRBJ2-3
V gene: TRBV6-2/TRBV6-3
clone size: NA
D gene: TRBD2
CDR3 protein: CASRPSGSGTDTQYF
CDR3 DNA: TGTGCCAGCCGCCCGAGCGGGAGTGGGACAGATACGCAGTATTTT

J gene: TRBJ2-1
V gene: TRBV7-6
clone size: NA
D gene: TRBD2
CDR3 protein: CASSTGTSGRLEQFF
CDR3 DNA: TGTGCCAGCAGCACGGGGACTAGCGGCCGCCTTGAGCAGTTCTTC

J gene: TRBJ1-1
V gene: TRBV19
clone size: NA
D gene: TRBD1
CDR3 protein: CASSTGGATEAFF
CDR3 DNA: TGTGCCAGTAGCACAGGGGGCGCAACTGAAGCTTTCTTT

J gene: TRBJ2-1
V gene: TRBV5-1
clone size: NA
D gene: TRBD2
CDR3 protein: CASSLTSGTYNEQFF
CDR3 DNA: TGCGCCAGCAGCTTAACTAGCGGGACCTACAATGAGCAGTTCTTC

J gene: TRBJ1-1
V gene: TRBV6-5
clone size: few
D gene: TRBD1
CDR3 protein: CASTEPGTGDAEAFF
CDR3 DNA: TGTGCCAGCACCGAACCCGGGACAGGGGACGCTGAAGCTTTCTTT

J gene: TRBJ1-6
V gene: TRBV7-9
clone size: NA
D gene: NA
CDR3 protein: CASSLEQGRSPLHF
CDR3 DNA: TGTGCCAGCAGCTTAGAACAGGGCCGGTCACCCCTCCACTTT

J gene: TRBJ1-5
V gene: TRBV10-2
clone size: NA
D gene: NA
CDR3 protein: CASSAQGGNQPQHF
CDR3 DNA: TGCGCCAGCAGTGCGCAGGGTGGCAATCAGCCCCAGCATTTT

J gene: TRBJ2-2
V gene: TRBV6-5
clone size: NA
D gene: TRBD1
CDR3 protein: CASSTTGVPGELFF
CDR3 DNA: TGTGCCAGCAGCACTACAGGGGTTCCCGGGGAGCTGTTTTTT

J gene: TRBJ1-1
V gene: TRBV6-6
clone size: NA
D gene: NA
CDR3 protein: CASSLDRHTEAFF
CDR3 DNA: TGTGCCAGCAGTTTGGACAGACACACTGAAGCTTTCTTT

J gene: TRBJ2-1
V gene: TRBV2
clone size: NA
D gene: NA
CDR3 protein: CASIPGTFYNEQFF
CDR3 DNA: TGTGCCAGCATCCCCGGGACATTCTACAATGAGCAGTTCTTC

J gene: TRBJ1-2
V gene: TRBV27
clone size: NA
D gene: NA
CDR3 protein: CASSFGEPAPGYGYTF
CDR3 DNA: TGTGCCAGCAGTTTTGGAGAGCCAGCCCCGGGGTATGGCTACACCTTC

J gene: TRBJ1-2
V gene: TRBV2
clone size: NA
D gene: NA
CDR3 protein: CASNQGRDYGYTF
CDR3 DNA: TGTGCCAGCAACCAGGGTAGGGACTATGGCTACACCTTC

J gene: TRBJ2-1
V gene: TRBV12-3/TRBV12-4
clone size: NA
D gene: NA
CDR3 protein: CASSLLATNEQFF
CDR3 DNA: TGTGCCAGCAGTTTACTAGCGACGAATGAGCAGTTCTTC

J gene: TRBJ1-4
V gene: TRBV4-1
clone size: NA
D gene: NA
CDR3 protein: CASSQVKREKLFF
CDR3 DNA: TGCGCCAGCAGCCAAGTTAAGAGGGAAAAACTGTTTTTT

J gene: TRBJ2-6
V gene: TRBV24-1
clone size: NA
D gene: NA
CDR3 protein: CATRSSAGANVLTF
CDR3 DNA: TGTGCCACCAGGTCATCAGCTGGGGCCAACGTCCTGACTTTC

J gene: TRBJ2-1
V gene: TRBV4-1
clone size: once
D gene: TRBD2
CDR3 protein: CASSQVDMGLAGDNEQFF
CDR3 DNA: TGCGCCAGCAGCCAAGTAGATATGGGACTAGCGGGAGACAATGAGCAGTTCTTC

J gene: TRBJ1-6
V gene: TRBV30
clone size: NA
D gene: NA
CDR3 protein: CAWRPGWGLENSPLHF
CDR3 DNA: TGTGCCTGGAGGCCAGGTTGGGGGCTGGAGAATTCACCCCTCCACTTT

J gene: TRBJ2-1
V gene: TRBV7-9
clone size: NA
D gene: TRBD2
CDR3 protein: CASSLTSGIYNEQFF
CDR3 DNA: TGTGCCAGCAGCTTAACTAGCGGAATCTACAATGAGCAGTTCTTC

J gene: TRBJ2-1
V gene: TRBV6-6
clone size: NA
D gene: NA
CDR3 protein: CASRPRGDGEQFF
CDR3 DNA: TGTGCCAGCAGACCCAGGGGGGATGGTGAGCAGTTCTTC

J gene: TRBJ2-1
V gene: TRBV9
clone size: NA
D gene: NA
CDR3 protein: CASRPPGLTYNEQFF
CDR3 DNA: TGTGCCAGCAGACCTCCGGGACTGACCTACAATGAGCAGTTCTTC

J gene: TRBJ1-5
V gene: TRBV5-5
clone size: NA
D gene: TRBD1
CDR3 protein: CASSLTTGVNNQPQHF
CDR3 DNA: TGTGCCAGCAGCTTGACGACAGGGGTAAACAATCAGCCCCAGCATTTT

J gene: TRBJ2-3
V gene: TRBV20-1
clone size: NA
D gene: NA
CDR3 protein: CSASSVSF
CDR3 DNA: TGCAGTGCTAGTTCAGTCTCTTTT

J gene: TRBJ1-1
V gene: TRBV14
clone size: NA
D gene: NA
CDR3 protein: CASSRRGSGMNTEAFF
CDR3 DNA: TGTGCCAGCAGCCGAAGGGGGTCAGGGATGAACACTGAAGCTTTCTTT

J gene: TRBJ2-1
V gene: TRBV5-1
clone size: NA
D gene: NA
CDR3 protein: CASSLAQGLNEQFF
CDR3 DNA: TGCGCCAGCAGCTTGGCCCAGGGCCTCAATGAGCAGTTCTTC

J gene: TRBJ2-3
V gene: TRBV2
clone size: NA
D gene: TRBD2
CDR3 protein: CASSVTSLAGVSDTQYF
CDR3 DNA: TGTGCCAGCAGTGTCACATCACTAGCGGGAGTGTCAGATACGCAGTATTTT

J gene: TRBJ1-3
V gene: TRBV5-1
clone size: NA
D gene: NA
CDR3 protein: CASNPGSGNTIYF
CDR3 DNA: TGCGCCAGCAACCCAGGGTCTGGAAACACCATATATTTT

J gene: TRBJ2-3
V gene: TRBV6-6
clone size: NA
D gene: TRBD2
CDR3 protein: CASNLSGRGTDTQYF
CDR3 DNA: TGTGCCAGCAACCTTAGCGGGAGAGGCACAGATACGCAGTATTTT

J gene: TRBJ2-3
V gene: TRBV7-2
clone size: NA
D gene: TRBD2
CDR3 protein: CASSPRTSGITQYF
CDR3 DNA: TGTGCCAGCAGCCCGAGGACTAGCGGGATTACGCAGTATTTT

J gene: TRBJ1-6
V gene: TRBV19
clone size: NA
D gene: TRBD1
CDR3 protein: CASRQGAQTYNSPLHF
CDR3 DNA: TGTGCCAGTCGACAGGGGGCGCAGACCTATAATTCACCCCTCCACTTT

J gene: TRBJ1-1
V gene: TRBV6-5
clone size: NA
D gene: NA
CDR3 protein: CASSRTEAFF
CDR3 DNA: TGTGCCAGCAGTCGGACTGAAGCTTTCTTT

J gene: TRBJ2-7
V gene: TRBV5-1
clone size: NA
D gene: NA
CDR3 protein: CASHHPKGYEQYF
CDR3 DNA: TGCGCCAGCCATCATCCAAAGGGGTACGAGCAGTACTTC

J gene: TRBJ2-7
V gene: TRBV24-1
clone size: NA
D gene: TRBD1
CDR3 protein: CATSDLRGRGGKRYEQYF
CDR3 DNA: TGTGCCACCAGTGATTTAAGGGGGCGAGGCGGAAAGAGATACGAGCAGTACTTC

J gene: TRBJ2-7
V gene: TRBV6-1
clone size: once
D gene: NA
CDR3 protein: CASSEGASYEQYF
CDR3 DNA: TGTGCCAGCAGTGAAGGGGCCTCCTACGAGCAGTACTTC

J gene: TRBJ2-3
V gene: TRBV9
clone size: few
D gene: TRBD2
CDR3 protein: CASSVRTSTDTQYF
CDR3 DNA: TGTGCCAGCAGCGTAAGGACTAGTACAGATACGCAGTATTTT

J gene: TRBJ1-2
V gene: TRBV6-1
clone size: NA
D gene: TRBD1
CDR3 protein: CASSEAFRDSYGYTF
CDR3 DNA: TGTGCCAGCAGTGAAGCCTTCCGGGACAGCTATGGCTACACCTTC

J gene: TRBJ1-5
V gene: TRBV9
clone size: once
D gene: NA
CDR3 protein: CASSVEAGIQPQHF
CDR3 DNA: TGTGCCAGCAGCGTAGAGGCAGGGATCCAGCCCCAGCATTTT

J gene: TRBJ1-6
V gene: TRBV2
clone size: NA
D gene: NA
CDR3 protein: CASSEVGLHNSPLHF
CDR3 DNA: TGTGCCAGCAGTGAAGTGGGACTCCATAATTCACCCCTCCACTTT

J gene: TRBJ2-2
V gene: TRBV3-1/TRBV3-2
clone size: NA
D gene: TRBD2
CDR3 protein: CASRLSTSGRNGELFF
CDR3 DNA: TGTGCCAGCAGACTTTCGACTAGCGGGAGGAACGGGGAGCTGTTTTTT

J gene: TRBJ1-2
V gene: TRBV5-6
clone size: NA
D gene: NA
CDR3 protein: CASSPQVEQFNYGYTF
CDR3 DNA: TGTGCCAGCAGCCCTCAGGTGGAACAGTTTAACTATGGCTACACCTTC

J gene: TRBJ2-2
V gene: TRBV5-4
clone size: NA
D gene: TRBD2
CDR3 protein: CASTPLAGGVGELFF
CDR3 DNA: TGTGCCAGCACCCCACTAGCGGGAGGGGTCGGGGAGCTGTTTTTT

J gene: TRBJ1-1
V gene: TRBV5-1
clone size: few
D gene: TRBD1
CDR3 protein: CASSLTGGRDTEAFF
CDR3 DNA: TGCGCCAGCAGCTTAACAGGGGGAAGAGACACTGAAGCTTTCTTT

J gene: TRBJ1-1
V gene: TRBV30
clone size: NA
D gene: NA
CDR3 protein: CAWMADRNTEAFF
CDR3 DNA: TGTGCCTGGATGGCAGACAGGAACACTGAAGCTTTCTTT

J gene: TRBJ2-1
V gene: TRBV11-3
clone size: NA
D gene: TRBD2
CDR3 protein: CASSLLAGGVGSYNEQFF
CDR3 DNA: TGTGCCAGCAGCCTACTAGCGGGAGGGGTTGGCTCCTACAATGAGCAGTTCTTC

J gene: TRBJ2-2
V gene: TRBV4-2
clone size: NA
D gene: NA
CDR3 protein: CASSQDGAGRNTGELFF
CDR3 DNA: TGTGCCAGCAGCCAAGATGGCGCGGGACGGAACACCGGGGAGCTGTTTTTT

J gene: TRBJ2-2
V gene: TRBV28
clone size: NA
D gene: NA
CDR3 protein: CASSSIARRAGELFF
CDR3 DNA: TGTGCCAGCAGTTCCATCGCCCGTCGAGCCGGGGAGCTGTTTTTT

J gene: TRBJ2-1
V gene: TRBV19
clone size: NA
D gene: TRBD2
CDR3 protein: CASRIAGPYNEQFF
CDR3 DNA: TGTGCCAGCCGAATAGCGGGGCCGTACAATGAGCAGTTCTTC

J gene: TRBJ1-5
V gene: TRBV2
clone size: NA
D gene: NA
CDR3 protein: CASSEARISNQPQHF
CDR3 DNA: TGTGCCAGCAGTGAAGCGAGGATTAGCAATCAGCCCCAGCATTTT

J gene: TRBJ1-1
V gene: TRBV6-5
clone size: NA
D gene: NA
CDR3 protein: CASSYGHQNTEAFF
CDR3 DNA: TGTGCCAGCAGTTACGGACATCAGAACACTGAAGCTTTCTTT